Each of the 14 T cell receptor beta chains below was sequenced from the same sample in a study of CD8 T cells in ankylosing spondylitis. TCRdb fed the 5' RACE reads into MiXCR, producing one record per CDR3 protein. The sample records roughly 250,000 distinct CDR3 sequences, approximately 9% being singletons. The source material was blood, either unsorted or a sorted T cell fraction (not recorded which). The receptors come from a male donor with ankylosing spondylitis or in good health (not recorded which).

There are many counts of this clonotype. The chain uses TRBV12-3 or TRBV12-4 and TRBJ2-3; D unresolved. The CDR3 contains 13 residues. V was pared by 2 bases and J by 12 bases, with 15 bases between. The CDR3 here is CASSLSAGRVQYF. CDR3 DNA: TGTGCCAGCAGTTTAAGTGCAGGTCGAGTTCAGTATTTT.

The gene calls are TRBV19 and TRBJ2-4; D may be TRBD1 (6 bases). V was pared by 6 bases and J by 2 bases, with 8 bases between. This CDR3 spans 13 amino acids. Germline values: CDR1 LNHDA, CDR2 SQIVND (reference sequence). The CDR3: CASRWGPKNIQYF. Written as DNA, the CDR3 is TGTGCCAGTAGGTGGGGGCCCAAAAACATTCAGTACTTC. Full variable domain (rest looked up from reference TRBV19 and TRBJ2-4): DGGITQSPKYLFRKEGQNVTLSCEQNLNHDAMYWYRQDPGQGLRLIYYSQIVNDFQKGDIAEGYSVSREKKESFPLTVTSAQKNPTAFYLCASRWGPKNIQYFGAGTRLSVL.

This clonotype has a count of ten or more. The CDR3 DNA is TGTGCCAGCATGGAGGTCCACTCCTACAATGAGCAGTTCTTC. This gives the protein CASMEVHSYNEQFF. The V and J genes are TRBV25-1 and TRBJ2-1, with a possible D match to TRBD2 (5 bases). V was cut by 7 bases and J by 0 bases, with 10 bases left in between. The CDR3 covers 14 residues. Germline assignment: CDR1 MGHDK and CDR2 SYGVNS.

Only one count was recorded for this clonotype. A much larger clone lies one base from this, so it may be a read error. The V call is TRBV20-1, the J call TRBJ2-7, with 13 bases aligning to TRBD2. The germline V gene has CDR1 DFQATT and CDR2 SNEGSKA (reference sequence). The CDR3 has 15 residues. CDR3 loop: CSATHRTSGSSEHYF. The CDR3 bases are TGCAGTGCAACCCACAGGACTAGCGGGAGTAGTGAGCATTACTTC.

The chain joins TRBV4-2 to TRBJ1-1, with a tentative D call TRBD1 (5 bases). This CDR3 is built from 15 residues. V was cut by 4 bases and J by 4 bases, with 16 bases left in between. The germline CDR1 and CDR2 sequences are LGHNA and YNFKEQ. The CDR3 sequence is CASSPGTAGSTEAFF. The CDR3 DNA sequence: TGTGCCAGCAGCCCCGGGACCGCTGGGAGCACTGAAGCTTTCTTT.

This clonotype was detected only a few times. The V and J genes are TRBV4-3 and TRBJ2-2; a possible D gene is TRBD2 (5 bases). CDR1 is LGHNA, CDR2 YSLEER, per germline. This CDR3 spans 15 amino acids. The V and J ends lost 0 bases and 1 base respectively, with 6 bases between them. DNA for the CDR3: TGCGCCAGCAGCCAAGAGGCGGGGAACACCGGGGAGCTGTTTTTT. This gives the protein CASSQEAGNTGELFF.

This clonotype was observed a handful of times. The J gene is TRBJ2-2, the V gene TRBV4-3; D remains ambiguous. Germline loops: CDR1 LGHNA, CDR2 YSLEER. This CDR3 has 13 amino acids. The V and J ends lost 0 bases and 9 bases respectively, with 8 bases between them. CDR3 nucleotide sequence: TGCGCCAGCAGCCAAGACCTGAGCCGGGAGCTGTTTTTT. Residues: CASSQDLSRELFF.

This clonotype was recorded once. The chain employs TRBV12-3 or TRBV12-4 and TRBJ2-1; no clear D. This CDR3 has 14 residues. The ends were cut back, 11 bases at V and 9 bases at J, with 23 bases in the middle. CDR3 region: CAVAALIPRTEQFF. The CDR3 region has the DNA TGTGCCGTCGCCGCCCTAATCCCGAGGACTGAGCAGTTCTTC.

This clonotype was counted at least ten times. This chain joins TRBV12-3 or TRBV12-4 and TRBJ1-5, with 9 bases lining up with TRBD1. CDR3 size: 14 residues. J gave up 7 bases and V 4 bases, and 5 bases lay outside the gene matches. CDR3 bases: TGTGCCAGCAGTTCCGGGACAGGGAGGCAGCCCCAGCATTTT. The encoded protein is CASSSGTGRQPQHF.

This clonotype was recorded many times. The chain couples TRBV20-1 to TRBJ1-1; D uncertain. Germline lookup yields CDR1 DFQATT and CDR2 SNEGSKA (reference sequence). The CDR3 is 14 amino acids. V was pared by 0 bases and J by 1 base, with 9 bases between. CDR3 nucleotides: TGCAGTGCTAGAGATTCGGGAGGGAACACTGAAGCTTTCTTT. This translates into CSARDSGGNTEAFF.

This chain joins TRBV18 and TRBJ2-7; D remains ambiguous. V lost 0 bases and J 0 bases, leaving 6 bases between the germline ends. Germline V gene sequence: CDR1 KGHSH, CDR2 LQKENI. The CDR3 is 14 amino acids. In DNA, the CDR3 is TGTGCCAGCTCACCACCAACCCTCTCCTACGAGCAGTACTTC. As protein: CASSPPTLSYEQYF.

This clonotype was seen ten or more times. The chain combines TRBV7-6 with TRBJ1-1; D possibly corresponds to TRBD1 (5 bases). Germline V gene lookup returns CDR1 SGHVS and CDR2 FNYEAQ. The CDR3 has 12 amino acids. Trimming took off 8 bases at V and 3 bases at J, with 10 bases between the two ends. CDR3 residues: CASQGAHTEAFF. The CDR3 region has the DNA TGTGCCAGCCAGGGAGCGCACACTGAAGCTTTCTTT.

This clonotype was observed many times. The CDR3: CASIGGQGIYNEQFF. The CDR3 DNA follows: TGTGCCAGCATAGGCGGGCAGGGGATATACAATGAGCAGTTCTTC. The gene calls are TRBV27 and TRBJ2-1; possibly TRBD1 for D (6 bases). Trimming removed 7 bases from V and 4 bases from J, with 17 bases in between. This CDR3 is built from 15 residues. CDR1 and CDR2 from the germline V gene are MNHEY and SMNVEV (reference sequence).

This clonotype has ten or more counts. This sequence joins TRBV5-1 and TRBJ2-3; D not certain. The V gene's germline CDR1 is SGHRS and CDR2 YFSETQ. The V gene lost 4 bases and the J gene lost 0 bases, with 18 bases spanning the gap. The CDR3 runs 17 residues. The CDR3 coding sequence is TGCGCCAGCAGCCCCCACGCATACCAGACTAGCACAGATACGCAGTATTTT. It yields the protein CASSPHAYQTSTDTQYF.